This TCR beta chain was captured by sequencing in a study of blood T cell repertoires in COVID-19. In the study overall: Donors in the United States, Italy and Spain gave samples during acute or convalescent COVID-19. PBMCs, B-cell-depleted T cells, or T cells provided the cDNA or gDNA that made up the material.

Authors' processing steps: Amplification of reference gene primers was used by the study to estimate nucleated cell counts. Measured with immunoSEQ multiplex PCR; TCRdb has only the in-frame clones, and not every one. V and J calls and clone size come straight from that table; D and trimming were deduced from the DNA. The sample includes tens of thousands of clones, around 80% of them seen just once. In its sample, this clone was seen a few times. This TCR derives from a human donor in a cohort sampled during active COVID-19. Sequencing was carried out using peripheral blood.

CDR3 DNA sequence: TGTGCCACCAGCCCAGGGGTCACCTACGAGCAGTACTTC. Amino acid sequence: CATSPGVTYEQYF. The V and J genes are TRBV15 and TRBJ2-7; maybe TRBD1 (6 bases). CDR3 length: 13 amino acids. Germline V gene sequence: CDR1 LNHNV, CDR2 YYDKDF (reference sequence). The V gene lost 5 bases and the J gene lost 2 bases, with 10 bases spanning the gap. Variable domain in full (rest from reference TRBV15 and TRBJ2-7): DAMVIQNPRYQVTQFGKPVTLSCSQTLNHNVMYWYQQKSSQAPKLLFHYYDKDFNNEADTPDNFQSRRPNTSFCFLDIRSPGLGDTAMYLCATSPGVTYEQYFGPGTRLTVT.